This T cell receptor (beta chain) was identified in a study of Siglec-9 on CD8 T cells in melanoma (dated by TCRdb to between 2018 and 2020). At the level of the whole study: The study examined the expression of Siglec-9 on CD8+ T cells and how Siglec-9 regulates T cells within the melanoma tumor microenvironment.

Libraries came from the immunoSEQ multiplex PCR assay. TCRdb re-hosts the immuneACCESS table, in-frame sequences only. Its copies lack some clones; in the studies checked, an unresolved V gene accounts for under half of them, and the cause for the rest is not known. The sample includes 30,000 to 45,000 clones, with about 80% observed a single time. The ten largest make up under 2% of the sample. Notes on this clone: Its antigen remains unidentified. No base-level quality is on record; no much larger clone is a single base apart.

The research as a whole found: According to the report, an effector memory CD8+ T-cell subset that seemed to build up inside melanoma tumors was both marked and regulated by Siglec-9.

The sequence derives from a human donor in good health. The sample consisted of Siglec-9- CD8+ T cells sorted from blood. Taken with the paper, the label for cell subset or site translates to: CD8 T cells lacking Siglec-9.

The CDR3 region reads CASSWTSEAAEQYF. The DNA reads as follows: TGTGCCAGTAGCTGGACTAGCGAGGCGGCCGAGCAGTACTTC. Recombination connected TRBV19 to TRBJ2-7; TRBD2 matches 9 bases in the middle. The germline V gene (reference sequence) yields LNHDA for CDR1 and SQIVND for CDR2. The CDR3, cysteine through phenylalanine, is 14 amino acids long. This entry keeps only the CDR3 DNA: 42 bases, framed from base 1. V trim: 6 bases; J trim: 6 bases; unmatched bases: 9.